This T cell receptor (beta chain) emerged from a study of radiotherapy plus CTLA-4 blockade in lung cancer. Overall study context: Among enrolled patients, over 15% responded and roughly 28% achieved disease control. General observations from the study: Response, reportedly, was best predicted by interferon-beta along with early blood T cell clone dynamics.

Patients in the study, people with chemo-refractory metastatic non-small-cell lung cancer, received focal radiation plus ipilimumab CTLA-4 blockade. About this clone itself: No antigen is known for it.

The method was immunoSEQ multiplex PCR; TCRdb's version includes in-frame clones alone and lacks a portion of them. This table has about 80,000 clones, around 90% appearing once. The CDR3 has 14 amino acids. In germline, CDR1 is SGHDN, CDR2 FVKESK. V dropped 5 bases and J dropped 4; count of bases not matched to a gene: 4. Here the sequenced sample was peripheral blood, taken from a patient treated with radiotherapy plus ipilimumab. This receptor was obtained from a human donor with non-small cell lung cancer who had stable disease on radiotherapy plus ipilimumab. This sequence joins TRBV14 and TRBJ2-2; 7 bases match TRBD1. The CDR3 region has the DNA TGTGCCAGCAGCGTCAGGGGGAGCACCGGGGAGCTGTTTTTT. Translating gives CASSVRGSTGELFF.